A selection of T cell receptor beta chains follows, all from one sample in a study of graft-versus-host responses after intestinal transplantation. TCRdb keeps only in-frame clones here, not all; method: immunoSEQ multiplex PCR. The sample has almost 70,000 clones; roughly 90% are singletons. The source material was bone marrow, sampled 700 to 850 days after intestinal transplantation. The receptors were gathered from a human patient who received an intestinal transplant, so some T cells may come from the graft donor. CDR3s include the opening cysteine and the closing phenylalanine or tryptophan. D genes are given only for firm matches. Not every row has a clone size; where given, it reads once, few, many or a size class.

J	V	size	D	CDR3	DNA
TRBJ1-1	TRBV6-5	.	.	CASNTQNTEAFF	TGTGCCAGCAACACGCAGAACACTGAAGCTTTCTTT
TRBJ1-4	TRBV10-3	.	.	CAISESRSNEKLFF	TGTGCCATCAGTGAGTCTAGGAGTAATGAAAAACTGTTTTTT
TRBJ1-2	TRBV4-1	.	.	CASSQDVGGNYGYTF	TGCGCCAGCAGCCAAGACGTCGGAGGGAACTATGGCTACACCTTC
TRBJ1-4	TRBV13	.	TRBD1	CASSLGTGVNEKLFF	TGTGCCAGCAGCCTCGGGACAGGGGTTAATGAAAAACTGTTTTTT
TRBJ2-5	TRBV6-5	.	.	CASSYAGHPETQYF	TGTGCCAGCAGTTACGCAGGGCATCCGGAGACCCAGTACTTC
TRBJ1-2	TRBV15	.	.	CATSRGEGDYTF	TGTGCCACCAGCAGAGGAGAGGGGGACTACACCTTC
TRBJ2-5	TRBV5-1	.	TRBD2	CASSLIAGDLGTQYF	TGCGCCAGCAGCCTAATAGCGGGGGACCTTGGGACCCAGTACTTC
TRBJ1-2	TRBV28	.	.	CASSFVGSGGYTF	TGTGCCAGCAGTTTTGTAGGGTCTGGAGGCTACACCTTC
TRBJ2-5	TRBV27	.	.	CASSQTYGGTQYF	TGTGCCAGCAGCCAAACTTACGGCGGGACCCAGTACTTC
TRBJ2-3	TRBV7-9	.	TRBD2	CASSPSLAGGTDTQYF	TGTGCCAGCAGCCCTTCCCTAGCGGGAGGGACAGATACGCAGTATTTT
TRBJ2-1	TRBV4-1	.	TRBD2	CASEGSGGSYNEQFF	TGCGCCAGCGAGGGTAGCGGGGGCTCCTACAATGAGCAGTTCTTC
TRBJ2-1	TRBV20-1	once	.	CSVREQFF	TGCAGTGTACGGGAGCAGTTCTTC
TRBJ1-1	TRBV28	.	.	CASSEAGAWHTEAFF	TGTGCCAGCAGCGAGGCGGGGGCGTGGCACACTGAAGCTTTCTTT
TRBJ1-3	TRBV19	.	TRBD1	CASGRDSSHGNTIYF	TGTGCCAGTGGAAGGGACAGCAGCCATGGAAACACCATATATTTT
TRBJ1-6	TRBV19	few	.	CASQGRYSPLHF	TGTGCCAGTCAGGGACGGTATTCACCCCTCCACTTT
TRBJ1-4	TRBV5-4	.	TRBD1	CASSRRDRGQEKLFF	TGTGCCAGCAGCCGGAGGGACAGGGGGCAGGAAAAACTGTTTTTT
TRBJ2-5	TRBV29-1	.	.	CSARGLYQETQYF	TGCAGCGCTCGGGGCCTGTACCAAGAGACCCAGTACTTC
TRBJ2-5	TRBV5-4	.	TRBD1	CASSLGTGAQETQYF	TGTGCCAGCAGCTTAGGGACAGGGGCCCAAGAGACCCAGTACTTC
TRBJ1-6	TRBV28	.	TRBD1	CASSVGQGFGSPLHF	TGTGCCAGCAGCGTGGGACAGGGATTTGGTTCACCCCTCCACTTT
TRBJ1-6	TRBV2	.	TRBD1	CASRTGQARANSPLHF	TGTGCCAGCAGGACGGGACAGGCACGCGCAAATTCACCCCTCCACTTT
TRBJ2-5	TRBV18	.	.	CASSTEYQETQYF	TGTGCCAGCTCGACAGAATACCAAGAGACCCAGTACTTC
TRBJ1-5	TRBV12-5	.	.	CASGLGPVVQPQHF	TGTGCTAGTGGTTTGGGTCCCGTTGTTCAGCCCCAGCATTTT
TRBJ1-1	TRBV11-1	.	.	CASSLYPLGAEAFF	TGTGCCAGCAGCCTCTATCCTTTGGGGGCTGAAGCTTTCTTT
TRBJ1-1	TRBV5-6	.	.	CASSFSGGAPTEAFF	TGTGCCAGCAGCTTCTCGGGGGGGGCGCCCACTGAAGCTTTCTTT
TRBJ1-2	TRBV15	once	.	CATSRDRGIYGYTF	TGTGCCACCAGCAGAGACAGGGGAATCTATGGCTACACCTTC
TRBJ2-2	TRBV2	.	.	CAGTGDKNTGELFF	TGTGCCGGCACGGGGGACAAGAACACCGGGGAGCTGTTTTTT
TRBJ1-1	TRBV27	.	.	CASSLLGGDTEAFF	TGTGCCAGCAGTTTATTAGGGGGGGACACTGAAGCTTTCTTT